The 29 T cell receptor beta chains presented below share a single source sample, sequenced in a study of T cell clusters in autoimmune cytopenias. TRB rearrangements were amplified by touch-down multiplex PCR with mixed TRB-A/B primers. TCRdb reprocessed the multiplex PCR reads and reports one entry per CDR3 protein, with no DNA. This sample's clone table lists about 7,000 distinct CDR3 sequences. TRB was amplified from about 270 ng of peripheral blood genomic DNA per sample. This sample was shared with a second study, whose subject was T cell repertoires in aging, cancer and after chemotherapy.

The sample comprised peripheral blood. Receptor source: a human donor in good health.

The CDR3 loop reads CSASNAGGENEQFF. This chain uses TRBV20-1 with TRBJ2-1; without DNA, the TCRdb call of TRBD1 cannot be checked. The CDR3 spans 14 residues. CDR1 DFQATT and CDR2 SNEGSKA come from the germline V gene (reference sequence).

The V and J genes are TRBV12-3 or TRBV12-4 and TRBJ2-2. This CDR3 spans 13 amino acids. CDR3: CASSFLAGGELFF.

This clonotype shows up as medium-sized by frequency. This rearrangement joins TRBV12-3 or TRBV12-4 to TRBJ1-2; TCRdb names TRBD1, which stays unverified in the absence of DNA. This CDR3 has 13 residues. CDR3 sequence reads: CASSLGQNYGYTF.

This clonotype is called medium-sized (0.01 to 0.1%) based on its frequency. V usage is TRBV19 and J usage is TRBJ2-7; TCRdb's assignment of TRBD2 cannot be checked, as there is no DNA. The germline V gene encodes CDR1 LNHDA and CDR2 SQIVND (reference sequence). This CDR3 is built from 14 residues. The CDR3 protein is CASSRRGPSYEQYF.

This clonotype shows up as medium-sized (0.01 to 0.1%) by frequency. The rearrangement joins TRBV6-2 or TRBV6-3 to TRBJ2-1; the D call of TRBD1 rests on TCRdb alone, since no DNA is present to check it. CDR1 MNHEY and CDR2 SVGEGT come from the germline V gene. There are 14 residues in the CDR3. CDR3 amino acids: CASKGAGSVNEQFF.

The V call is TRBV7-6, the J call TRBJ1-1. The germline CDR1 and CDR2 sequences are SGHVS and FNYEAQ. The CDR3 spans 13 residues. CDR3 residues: CASSLVENTEAFF. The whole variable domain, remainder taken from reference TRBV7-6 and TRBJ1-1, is GAGVSQSPRYKVTKRGQDVALRCDPISGHVSLYWYRQALGQGPEFLTYFNYEAQQDKSGLPNDRFSAERPEGSISTLTIQRTEQRDSAMYRCASSLVENTEAFFGQGTRLTVV.

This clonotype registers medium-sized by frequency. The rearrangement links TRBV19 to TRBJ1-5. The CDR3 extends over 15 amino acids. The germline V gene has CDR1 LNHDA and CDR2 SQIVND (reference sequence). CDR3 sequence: CASSIEGLSNQPQHF.

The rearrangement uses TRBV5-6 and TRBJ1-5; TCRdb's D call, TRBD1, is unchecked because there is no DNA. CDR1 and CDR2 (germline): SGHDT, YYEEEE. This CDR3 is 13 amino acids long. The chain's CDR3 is CASSLGGFQPQHF.

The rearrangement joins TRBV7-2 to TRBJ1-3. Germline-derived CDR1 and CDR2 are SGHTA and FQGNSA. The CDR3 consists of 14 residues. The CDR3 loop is CASSFGSSGNTIYF.

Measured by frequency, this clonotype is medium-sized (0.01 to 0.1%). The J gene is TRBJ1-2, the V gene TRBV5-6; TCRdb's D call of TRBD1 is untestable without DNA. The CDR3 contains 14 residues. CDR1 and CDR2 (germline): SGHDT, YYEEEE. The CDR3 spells CASSLDGAHYGYTF.

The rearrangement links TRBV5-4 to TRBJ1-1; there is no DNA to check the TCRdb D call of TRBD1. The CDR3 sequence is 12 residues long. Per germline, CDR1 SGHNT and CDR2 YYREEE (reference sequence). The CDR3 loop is CASSLRDSEAFF.

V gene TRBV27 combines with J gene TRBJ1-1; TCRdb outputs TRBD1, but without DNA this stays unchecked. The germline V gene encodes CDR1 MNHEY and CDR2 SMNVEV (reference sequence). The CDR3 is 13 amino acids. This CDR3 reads CASSFDRGAEAFF.

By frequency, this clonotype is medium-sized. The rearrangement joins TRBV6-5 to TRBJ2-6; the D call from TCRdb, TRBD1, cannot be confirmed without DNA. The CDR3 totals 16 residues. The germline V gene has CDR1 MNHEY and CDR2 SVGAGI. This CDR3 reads CASSRTGKAGANVLTF.

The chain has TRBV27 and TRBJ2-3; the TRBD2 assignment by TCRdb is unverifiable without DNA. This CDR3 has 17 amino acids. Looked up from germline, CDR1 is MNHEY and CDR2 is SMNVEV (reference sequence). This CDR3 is CASSLSILAGDLSTQYF.

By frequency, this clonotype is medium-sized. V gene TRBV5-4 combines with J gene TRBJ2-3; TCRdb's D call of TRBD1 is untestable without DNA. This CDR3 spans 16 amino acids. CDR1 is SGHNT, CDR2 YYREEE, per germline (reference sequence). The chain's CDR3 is CASSLGGGHFTDTQYF.

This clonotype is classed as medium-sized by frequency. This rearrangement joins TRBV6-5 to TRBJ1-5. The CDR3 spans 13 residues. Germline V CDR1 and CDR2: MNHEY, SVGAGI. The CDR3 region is CASSPKPWQPQHF.

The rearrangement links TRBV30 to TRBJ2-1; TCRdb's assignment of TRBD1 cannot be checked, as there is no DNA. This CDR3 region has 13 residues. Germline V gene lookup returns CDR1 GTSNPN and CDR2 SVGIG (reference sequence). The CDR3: CAWSGVEGTGEFF.

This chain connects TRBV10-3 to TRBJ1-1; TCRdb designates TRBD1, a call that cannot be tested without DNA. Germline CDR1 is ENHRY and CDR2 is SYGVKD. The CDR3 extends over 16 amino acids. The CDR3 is CAIKGGHGGENTEAFF.

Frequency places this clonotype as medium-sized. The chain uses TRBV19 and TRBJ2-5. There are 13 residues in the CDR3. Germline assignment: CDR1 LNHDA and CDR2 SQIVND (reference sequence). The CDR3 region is CASSMTSLETQYF. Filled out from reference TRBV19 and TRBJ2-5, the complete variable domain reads DGGITQSPKYLFRKEGQNVTLSCEQNLNHDAMYWYRQDPGQGLRLIYYSQIVNDFQKGDIAEGYSVSREKKESFPLTVTSAQKNPTAFYLCASSMTSLETQYFGPGTRLLVL.

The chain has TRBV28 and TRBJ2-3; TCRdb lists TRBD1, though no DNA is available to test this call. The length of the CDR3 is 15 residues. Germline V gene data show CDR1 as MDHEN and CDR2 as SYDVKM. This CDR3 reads CASSFRQGRTDTQYF.

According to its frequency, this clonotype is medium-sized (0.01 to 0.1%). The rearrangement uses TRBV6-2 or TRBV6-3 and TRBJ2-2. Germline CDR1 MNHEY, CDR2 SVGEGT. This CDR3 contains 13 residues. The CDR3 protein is CASSYIRTGELFF.

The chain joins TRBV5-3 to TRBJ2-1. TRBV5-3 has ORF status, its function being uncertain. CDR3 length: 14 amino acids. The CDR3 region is CARSLESSYNEQFF.

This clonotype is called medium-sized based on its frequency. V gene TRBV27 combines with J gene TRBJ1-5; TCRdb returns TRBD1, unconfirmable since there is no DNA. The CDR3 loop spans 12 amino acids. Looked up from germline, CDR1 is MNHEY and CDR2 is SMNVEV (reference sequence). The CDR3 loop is CASSRGGQPQHF.

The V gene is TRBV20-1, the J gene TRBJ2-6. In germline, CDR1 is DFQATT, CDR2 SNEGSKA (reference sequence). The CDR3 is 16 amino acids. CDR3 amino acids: CSARSLAGRGANVLTF.

CDR3 sequence: CASSLLYGLEQYF. The V call is TRBV11-1, the J call TRBJ2-7. Germline CDR1 is SGHAT and CDR2 is FQDESV (reference sequence). The CDR3 extends over 13 amino acids.

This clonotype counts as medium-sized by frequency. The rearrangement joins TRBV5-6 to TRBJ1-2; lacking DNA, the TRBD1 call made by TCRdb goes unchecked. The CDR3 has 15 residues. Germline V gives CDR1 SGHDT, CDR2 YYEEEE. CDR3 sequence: CASSTPQGADYGYTF.

The CDR3 sequence: CASSPPNKGGTDTQYF. This chain connects TRBV18 to TRBJ2-3; checking the TCRdb D call of TRBD1 is not possible without DNA. Germline-derived CDR1 and CDR2 are KGHSH and LQKENI. This CDR3 is built from 16 residues.

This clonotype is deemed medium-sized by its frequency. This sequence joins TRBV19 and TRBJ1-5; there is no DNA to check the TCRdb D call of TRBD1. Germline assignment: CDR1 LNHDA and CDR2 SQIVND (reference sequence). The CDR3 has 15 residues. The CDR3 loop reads CASSSGSASNQPQHF.

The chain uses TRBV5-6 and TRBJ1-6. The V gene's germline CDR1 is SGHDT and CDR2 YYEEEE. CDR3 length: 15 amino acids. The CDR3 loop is CASTLRGSYNSPLHF. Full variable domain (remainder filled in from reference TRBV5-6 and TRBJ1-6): DAGVTQSPTHLIKTRGQQVTLRCSPKSGHDTVSWYQQALGQGPQFIFQYYEEEERQRGNFPDRFSGHQFPNYSSELNVNALLLGDSALYLCASTLRGSYNSPLHFGNGTRLTVT.